This T cell receptor (beta chain) was found in a study of PD-1 blockade in classical Hodgkin lymphoma. Study information: It was nivolumab at 3 mg/kg, given intravenously every 2 weeks, that patients received. Regarding the study as a whole: Newly diagnosed patients had diversity similar to the baseline diversity of complete responders. There was a significant rise in CD4+ TCR diversity by C4D1, with no such rise for CD8+.

Time point in this sample: cycle 4 day 1 (C4D1), after about 6 weeks of nivolumab. Every patient experienced relapse after autologous stem cell transplantation, and brentuximab vedotin exposure varied. As for this clone: Its target is not known.

The CDR3 extends over 18 amino acids. Trimming pared 2 bases from V and 0 bases from J, leaving 19 bases between. Germline CDR1 and CDR2: LNHNV and YYDKDF (reference sequence). TCRdb's copy holds only in-frame clones and misses some; the assay was immunoSEQ multiplex PCR. The data hold some 53,000 clones, with about 89% observed a single time. V is TRBV15 and J is TRBJ1-1; tentatively, D is TRBD1 (5 bases). The sample here was peripheral blood mononuclear cells (PBMCs), taken before the fourth cycle of nivolumab. The receptor was derived from a human donor with classical Hodgkin lymphoma. The chain's CDR3 is CATSRLQGVIRLNTEAFF. The CDR3 DNA reads as TGTGCCACCAGCAGATTGCAGGGAGTCATTCGGCTGAACACTGAAGCTTTCTTT.